These 6 T cell receptor beta chains were sequenced from one sample in a study of blood T cell repertoires in COVID-19. TCRdb keeps only in-frame clones here, not all; method: immunoSEQ multiplex PCR. Here the sample spans a few hundred thousand clones, roughly 91% being singletons. Sequencing input: PBMCs or T cells enriched from blood (not recorded which). These receptors were taken from a man younger than 40 in a cohort exposed to, infected with or recovered from COVID-19 (not recorded which).

This rearrangement joins TRBV24-1 to TRBJ2-7; 10 bases agree with TRBD2. CDR3 length equals 18 residues. V dropped 3 bases and J dropped 5; count of bases not matched to a gene: 15. The V gene's germline CDR1 is KGHDR and CDR2 SFDVKD. CDR3 sequence: CATSDPRGAGGPKNEQYF. CDR3 in DNA: TGTGCCACCAGTGATCCCAGAGGAGCGGGAGGGCCGAAGAACGAGCAGTACTTC.

The table lists this clone with a count of one. The chain couples TRBV18 to TRBJ2-1; 7 positions agree with TRBD2. The CDR3 is 15 residues long. Germline trimming cut 3 bases from V and 4 bases from J; bases unmatched to any gene: 6. Looked up from germline, CDR1 is KGHSH and CDR2 is LQKENI. The CDR3 bases are TGTGCCAGCTCACCGTCCCTAGCGGAGTACAATGAGCAGTTCTTC. Protein sequence: CASSPSLAEYNEQFF.

This chain joins TRBV28 and TRBJ2-3, with D unresolved. The CDR3 covers 13 residues. V shed 5 bases and J shed 4 bases, with 10 bases lying between them. Germline assignment: CDR1 MDHEN and CDR2 SYDVKM. CDR3 amino acids: CASSPPQADTQYF. The CDR3 DNA reads TGTGCCAGCAGTCCCCCCCAGGCAGATACGCAGTATTTT.

J is TRBJ2-7 and V is TRBV19, with D possibly TRBD1 on 5 matching bases. Trimming took 7 bases from V and 3 from J, leaving 13 bases between them. CDR3 size: 13 residues. Per germline, CDR1 LNHDA and CDR2 SQIVND (reference sequence). CDR3 protein: CASTTGSGYEQYF. DNA of the CDR3: TGTGCCAGTACCACAGGTTCAGGCTACGAGCAGTACTTC.

The CDR3, as DNA: TGCGCCAGCAGCCAGCAAGACAGGGGGGACACTGAAGCTTTCTTT. Translating it yields CASSQQDRGDTEAFF. This chain links TRBV4-1 with TRBJ1-1, with 9 bases that match TRBD1. J was trimmed by 3 bases and V by 3 bases; bases with no gene match: 5. CDR1 and CDR2 from the germline V gene are MGHRA and YSYEKL. This CDR3 has 15 amino acids.

The chain couples TRBV4-1 to TRBJ1-4; TRBD1 is a possible D gene (6 bases). Per the germline V gene, CDR1 is MGHRA and CDR2 is YSYEKL. The CDR3 is 14 residues long. V lost 1 base and J 8 bases, leaving 11 bases between the germline ends. CDR3 residues: CASSQAPGTEKLFF. CDR3 in DNA: TGCGCCAGCAGCCAAGCGCCAGGGACAGAAAAACTGTTTTTT.